Listed below are T cell receptor beta chains from one sample, sequenced in a study of vaccination effects on CD4 cells after COVID-19. Antigens of these TCRs are unknown. The method was immunoSEQ multiplex PCR; TCRdb's version includes in-frame clones alone and lacks a portion of them. This sample yields 50,000 or so clones, of which 75% to 90% are seen a single time; around 2.4% belongs to the top ten. Sequenced material: CD4+ T cells from PBMCs cultured with HCoV-229E spike peptides, taken before COVID-19 vaccination. The receptor source for this set is a human donor who received a COVID-19 vaccine. Both conserved end residues are part of each CDR3. A D gene is named only where the DNA matches it firmly. The size entry is marked missing in some rows and otherwise reads once, few, many or a size class.

clone_size j_call v_call d_call cdr3_nt cdr3_aa
. TRBJ2-5 TRBV2 . TGTGCCAGCTCACGACGTATGGTGGTGCGGCTTGGCCACCAAGAGACCCAGTACTTC CASSRRMVVRLGHQETQYF
. TRBJ1-4 TRBV30 . TGTGCCTGGAGTGACCTTACGGGAAATGAAAAACTGTTTTTT CAWSDLTGNEKLFF
. TRBJ1-2 TRBV5-6 TRBD1 TGTGCCAGCAGCCCCCTGACAGGGCCCAACTATGGCTACACCTTC CASSPLTGPNYGYTF
. TRBJ1-4 TRBV7-2 . TGTGCCAGCAGCTTACAGAGCCTTAATGAAAAACTGTTTTTT CASSLQSLNEKLFF
. TRBJ2-3 TRBV6-5 TRBD1 TGTGCCAGCCTTTATAACAGGGGAATCACAGATACGCAGTATTTT CASLYNRGITDTQYF
. TRBJ1-5 TRBV7-3 . TGTGCCAGCAGCTTGGCACCATCTCCTCTGGACAGACTAAATCAGCCCCAGCATTTT CASSLAPSPLDRLNQPQHF
. TRBJ1-3 TRBV5-1 . TGCGCCAGCAGCTCGGACCCTGGAAACACCATATATTTT CASSSDPGNTIYF
. TRBJ1-3 TRBV14 . TGTGCCAGCAGCGCCGCAGGTTCCTTAGGAAACACCATATATTTT CASSAAGSLGNTIYF
. TRBJ1-2 TRBV19 . TGTGCCAGTAGTATCCTCGAGGGATATGGCTACACCTTC CASSILEGYGYTF
. TRBJ1-1 TRBV28 . TGTGCCAGCAGTTTATCCCGCCGGGGCACTGAAGCTTTCTTT CASSLSRRGTEAFF
. TRBJ1-6 TRBV15 . TGTGCCACCAGCTGGGGGGGACCCTATAATTCACCCCTCCACTTT CATSWGGPYNSPLHF
. TRBJ2-1 TRBV28 TRBD2 TGTGCCAGTTTGGGGGGGTGGAATGAGCAGTTCTTC CASLGGWNEQFF
. TRBJ1-4 TRBV6-5 . TGTGCCAGCAGTTACCAGGCAGGACTTAATGAAAAACTGTTTTTT CASSYQAGLNEKLFF
. TRBJ1-1 TRBV18 . TGTGCCAGCTCACCGCCGGGAGGAGCCCTTGGGAACACTGAAGCTTTCTTT CASSPPGGALGNTEAFF
few TRBJ1-1 TRBV2 . TGTGCCAGCACCGGGCAGGGGACCATGAACACTGAAGCTTTCTTT CASTGQGTMNTEAFF
. TRBJ2-2 TRBV10-2 TRBD1 TGCGCCAGCAAAAGGGGGCCATCGAACACCGGGGAGCTGTTTTTT CASKRGPSNTGELFF
. TRBJ1-3 TRBV28 . TGTGCCAGCAGTTTATATAGTGTGGGAAACACCATATATTTT CASSLYSVGNTIYF
. TRBJ1-2 TRBV27 . TGTGCCAGCAGTTCAACAGGGACCTATGGCTACACCTTC CASSSTGTYGYTF
once TRBJ2-2 TRBV5-1 . TGCGCCAGCAGCGCTCGCGGACAGACGAACACCGGGGAGCTGTTTTTT CASSARGQTNTGELFF
. TRBJ1-6 TRBV18 TRBD1 TGTGCCAGCTCACCAGTGCAGGGGGGTTCACCCCTCCACTTT CASSPVQGGSPLHF
. TRBJ1-5 TRBV5-1 . TGCGCCAGCAGCAGATATAGCAATCAGCCCCAGCATTTT CASSRYSNQPQHF
. TRBJ2-2 TRBV18 TRBD1 TGTGCCAGCTCACGGGACAGCAACACCGGGGAGCTGTTTTTT CASSRDSNTGELFF
. TRBJ1-6 TRBV4-1 . TGCGCCAGCAGCCAAGAATGGCTGAGCTCCTATAATTCACCCCTCCACTTT CASSQEWLSSYNSPLHF
. TRBJ1-2 TRBV19 . TGTGCCAGCCGAAACTCGGGGGCCAGAAAAGGCTACACCTTC CASRNSGARKGYTF
. TRBJ1-1 TRBV18 . TGTGCCAGCTCACCGGGGCCGACGAACACTGAAGCTTTCTTT CASSPGPTNTEAFF
. TRBJ1-5 TRBV19 TRBD1 TGTGCCAGTACCAAACAGGGGAAGGCTCAGCCCCAGCATTTT CASTKQGKAQPQHF
. TRBJ1-2 TRBV2 . TGTGCCAGCAGTGAAAGGAGACCGTTCAACTATGGCTACACCTTC CASSERRPFNYGYTF